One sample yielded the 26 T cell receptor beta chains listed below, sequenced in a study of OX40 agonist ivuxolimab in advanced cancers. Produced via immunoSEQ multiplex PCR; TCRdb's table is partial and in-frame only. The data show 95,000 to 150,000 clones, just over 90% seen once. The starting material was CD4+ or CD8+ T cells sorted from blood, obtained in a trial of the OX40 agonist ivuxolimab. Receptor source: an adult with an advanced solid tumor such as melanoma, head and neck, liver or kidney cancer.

CDR3 in DNA: TGTGCCAGCAGCTTGGTACTAGCAGGGCTGGGGGAGCAGTACTTC. It encodes CASSLVLAGLGEQYF. V is TRBV5-4 and J is TRBJ2-7, with a possible D match to TRBD2 (6 bases). V was shortened by 0 bases and J by 7 bases, with 17 bases between the two germline ends. The CDR3 totals 15 residues. Per germline, CDR1 SGHNT and CDR2 YYREEE (reference sequence).

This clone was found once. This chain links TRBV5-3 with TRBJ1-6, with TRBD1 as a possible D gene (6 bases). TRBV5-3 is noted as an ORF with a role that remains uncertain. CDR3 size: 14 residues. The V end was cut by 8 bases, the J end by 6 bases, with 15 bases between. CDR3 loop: CASKTAGANSPLHF. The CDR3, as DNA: TGTGCCAGCAAAACAGCGGGGGCTAATTCACCCCTCCACTTT.

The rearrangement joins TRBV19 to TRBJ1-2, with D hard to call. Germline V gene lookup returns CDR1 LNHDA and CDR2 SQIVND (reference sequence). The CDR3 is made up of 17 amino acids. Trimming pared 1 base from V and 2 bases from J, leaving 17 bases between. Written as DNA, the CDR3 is TGTGCCAGTAGTATAGCCCGCGTCAAACGGTCGAACTATGGCTACACCTTC. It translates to CASSIARVKRSNYGYTF.

In DNA form, the CDR3 reads TGTGCCAGCAATAACAGGGGGAATCAGCCCCAGCATTTT. Its protein product is CASNNRGNQPQHF. V and J are TRBV6-1 and TRBJ1-5; 8 positions match TRBD1. Germline assignment: CDR1 MNHNS and CDR2 SASEGT. This CDR3 region has 13 residues. Germline trimming cut 7 bases from V and 4 bases from J; bases unmatched to any gene: 3.

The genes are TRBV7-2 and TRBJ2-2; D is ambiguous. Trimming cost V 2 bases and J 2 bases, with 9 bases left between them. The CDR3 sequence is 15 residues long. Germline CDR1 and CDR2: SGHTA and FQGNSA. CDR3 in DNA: TGTGCCAGCAGCTTACGGCCGGCTAACACCGGGGAGCTGTTTTTT. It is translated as CASSLRPANTGELFF. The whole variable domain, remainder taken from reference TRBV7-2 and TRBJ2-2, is GAGVSQSPSNKVTEKGKDVELRCDPISGHTALYWYRQSLGQGLEFLIYFQGNSAPDKSGLPSDRFSAERTGGSVSTLTIQRTQQEDSAVYLCASSLRPANTGELFFGEGSRLTVL.

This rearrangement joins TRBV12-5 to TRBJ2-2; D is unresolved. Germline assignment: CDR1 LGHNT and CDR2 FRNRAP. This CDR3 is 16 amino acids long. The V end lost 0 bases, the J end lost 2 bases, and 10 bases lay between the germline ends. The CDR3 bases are TGTGCTAGTGGTTTGGTACAACAGTCAAACACCGGGGAGCTGTTTTTT. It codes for CASGLVQQSNTGELFF.

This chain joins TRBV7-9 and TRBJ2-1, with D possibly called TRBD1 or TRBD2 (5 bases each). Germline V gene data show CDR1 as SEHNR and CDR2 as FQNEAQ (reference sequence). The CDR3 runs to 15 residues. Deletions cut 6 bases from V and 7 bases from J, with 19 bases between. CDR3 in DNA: TGTGCCAGCAGTTCCGAGACCGGGACCAATAATGAGCAGTTCTTC. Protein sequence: CASSSETGTNNEQFF.

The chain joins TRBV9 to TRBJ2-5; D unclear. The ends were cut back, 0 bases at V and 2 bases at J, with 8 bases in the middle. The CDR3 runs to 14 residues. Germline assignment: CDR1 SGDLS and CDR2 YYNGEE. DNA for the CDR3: TGTGCCAGCAGCGTAGAGGGCGGACAAGAGACCCAGTACTTC. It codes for CASSVEGGQETQYF.

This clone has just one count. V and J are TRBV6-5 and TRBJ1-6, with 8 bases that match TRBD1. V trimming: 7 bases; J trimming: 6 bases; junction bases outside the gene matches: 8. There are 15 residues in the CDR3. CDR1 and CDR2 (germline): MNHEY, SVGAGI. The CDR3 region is CASKTTDRGNSPLHF. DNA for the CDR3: TGTGCCAGCAAAACTACAGACAGGGGTAATTCACCCCTCCACTTT.

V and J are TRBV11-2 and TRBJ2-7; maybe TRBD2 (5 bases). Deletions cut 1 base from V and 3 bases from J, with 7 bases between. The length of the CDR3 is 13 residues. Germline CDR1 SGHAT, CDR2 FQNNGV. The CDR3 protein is CASSLADYYEQYF. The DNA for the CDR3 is TGTGCCAGCAGCTTAGCCGACTACTACGAGCAGTACTTC.

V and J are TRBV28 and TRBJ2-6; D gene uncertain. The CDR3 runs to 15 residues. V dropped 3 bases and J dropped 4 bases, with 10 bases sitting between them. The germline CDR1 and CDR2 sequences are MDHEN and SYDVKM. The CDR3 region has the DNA TGTGCCAGCAGTTTGGGTTGGTCCGGGGCCAACGTCCTGACTTTC. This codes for CASSLGWSGANVLTF.

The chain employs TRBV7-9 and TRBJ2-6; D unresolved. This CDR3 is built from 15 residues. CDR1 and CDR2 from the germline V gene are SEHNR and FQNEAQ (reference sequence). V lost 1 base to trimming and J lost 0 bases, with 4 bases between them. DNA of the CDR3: TGTGCCAGCAGCTTAGTCAACTCTGGGGCCAACGTCCTGACTTTC. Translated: CASSLVNSGANVLTF.

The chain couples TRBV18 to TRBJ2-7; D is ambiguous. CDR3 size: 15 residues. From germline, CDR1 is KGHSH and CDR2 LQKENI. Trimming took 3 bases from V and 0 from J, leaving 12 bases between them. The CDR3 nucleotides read TGTGCCAGCTCACCCCCCGGGTCAGTCTCCTACGAGCAGTACTTC. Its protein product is CASSPPGSVSYEQYF.

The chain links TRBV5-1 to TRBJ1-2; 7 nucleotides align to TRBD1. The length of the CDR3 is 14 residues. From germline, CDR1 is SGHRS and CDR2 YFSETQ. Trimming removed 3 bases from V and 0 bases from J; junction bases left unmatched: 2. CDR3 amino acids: CASSSGQANYGYTF. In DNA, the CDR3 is TGCGCCAGCAGCTCCGGACAGGCTAACTATGGCTACACCTTC.

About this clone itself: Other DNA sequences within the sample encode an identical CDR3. The CDR3 bases are TGCGCCAGCAGCTTGAGGGACGAGCAGTACTTC. Translation: CASSLRDEQYF. The chain carries TRBV5-1 and TRBJ2-7; unclear D gene. The ends were cut back, 1 base at V and 5 bases at J, with 4 bases in the middle. There are 11 residues in the CDR3. Germline CDR1 and CDR2: SGHRS and YFSETQ. Combining the CDR3 with reference TRBV5-1 and TRBJ2-7 gives the whole variable domain KAGVTQTPRYLIKTRGQQVTLSCSPISGHRSVSWYQQTPGQGLQFLFEYFSETQRNKGNFPGRFSGRQFSNSRSEMNVSTLELGDSALYLCASSLRDEQYFGPGTRLTVT.

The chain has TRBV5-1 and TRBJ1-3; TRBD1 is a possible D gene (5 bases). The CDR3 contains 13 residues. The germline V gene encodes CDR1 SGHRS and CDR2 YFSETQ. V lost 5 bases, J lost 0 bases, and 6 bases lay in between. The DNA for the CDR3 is TGCGCCAGCAGGGGGGTCTCTGGAAACACCATATATTTT. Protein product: CASRGVSGNTIYF.

The CDR3 DNA follows: TGTGCCAGCAGTGACCCCGCCGGGGGTGGAGATACGCAGTATTTT. Encoded protein: CASSDPAGGGDTQYF. The chain couples TRBV25-1 to TRBJ2-3, with D perhaps matching TRBD2 (6 bases). V was trimmed by 3 bases and J by 5 bases, leaving 15 bases between them. The germline CDR1 and CDR2 sequences are MGHDK and SYGVNS. The CDR3 runs 15 residues.

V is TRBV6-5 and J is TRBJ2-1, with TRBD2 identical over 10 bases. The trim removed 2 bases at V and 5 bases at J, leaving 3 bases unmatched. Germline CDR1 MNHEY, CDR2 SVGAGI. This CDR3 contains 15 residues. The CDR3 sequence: CASSYTSGVDNEQFF. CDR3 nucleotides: TGTGCCAGCAGTTACACTAGCGGGGTTGACAATGAGCAGTTCTTC.

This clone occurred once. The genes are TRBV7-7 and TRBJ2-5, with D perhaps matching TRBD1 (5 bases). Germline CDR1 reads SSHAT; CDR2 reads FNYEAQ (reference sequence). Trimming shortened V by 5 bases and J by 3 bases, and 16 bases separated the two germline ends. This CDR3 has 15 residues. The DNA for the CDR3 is TGTGCCAGCAGCCTCCTCCCCGGCAGGGAAGAGACCCAGTACTTC. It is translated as CASSLLPGREETQYF.

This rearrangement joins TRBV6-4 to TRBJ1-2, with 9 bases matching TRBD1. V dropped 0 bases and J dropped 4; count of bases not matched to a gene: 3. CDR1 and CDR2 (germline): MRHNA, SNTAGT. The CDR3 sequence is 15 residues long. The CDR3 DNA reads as TGTGCCAGCAGTGACTCGACAGGGGGGAGCTATGGCTACACCTTC. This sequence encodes CASSDSTGGSYGYTF.

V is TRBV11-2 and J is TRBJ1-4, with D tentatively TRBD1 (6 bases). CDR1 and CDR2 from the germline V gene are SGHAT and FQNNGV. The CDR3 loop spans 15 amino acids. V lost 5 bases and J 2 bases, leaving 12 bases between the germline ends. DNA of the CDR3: TGTGCCAGCAGCACTCGGACAGCCACTAATGAAAAACTGTTTTTT. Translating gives CASSTRTATNEKLFF.

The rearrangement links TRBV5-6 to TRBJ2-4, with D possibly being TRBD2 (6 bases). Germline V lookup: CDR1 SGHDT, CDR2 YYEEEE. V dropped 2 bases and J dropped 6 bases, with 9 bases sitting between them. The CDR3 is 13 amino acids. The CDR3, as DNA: TGTGCCAGCAGCTTCGGGAGCTTAAACATTCAGTACTTC. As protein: CASSFGSLNIQYF.

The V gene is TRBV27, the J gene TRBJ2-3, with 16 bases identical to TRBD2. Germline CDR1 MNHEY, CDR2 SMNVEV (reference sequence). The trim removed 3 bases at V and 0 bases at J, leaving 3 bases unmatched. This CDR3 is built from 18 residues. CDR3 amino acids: CASSLGLAGGRSTDTQYF. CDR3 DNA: TGTGCCAGCAGTTTGGGACTAGCGGGGGGGCGTAGCACAGATACGCAGTATTTT.

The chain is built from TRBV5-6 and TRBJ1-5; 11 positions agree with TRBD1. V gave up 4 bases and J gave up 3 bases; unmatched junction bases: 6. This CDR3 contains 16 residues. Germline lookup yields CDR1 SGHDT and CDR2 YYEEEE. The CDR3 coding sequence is TGTGCCAGCAGCATCCGGGACAGGGGGATCAATCAGCCCCAGCATTTT. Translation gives CASSIRDRGINQPQHF.

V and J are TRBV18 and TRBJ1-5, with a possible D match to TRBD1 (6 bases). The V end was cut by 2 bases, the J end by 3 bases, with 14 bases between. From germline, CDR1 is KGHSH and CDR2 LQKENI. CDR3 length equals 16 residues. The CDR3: CASSPRGAMLNQPQHF. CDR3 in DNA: TGTGCCAGCTCACCAAGGGGGGCTATGCTCAATCAGCCCCAGCATTTT.

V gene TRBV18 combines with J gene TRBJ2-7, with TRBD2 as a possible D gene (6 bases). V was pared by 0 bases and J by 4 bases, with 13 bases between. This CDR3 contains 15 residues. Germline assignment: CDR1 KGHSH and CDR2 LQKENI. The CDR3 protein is CASSPPGLTFYEQYF. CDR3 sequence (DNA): TGTGCCAGCTCACCACCGGGACTCACCTTTTACGAGCAGTACTTC.